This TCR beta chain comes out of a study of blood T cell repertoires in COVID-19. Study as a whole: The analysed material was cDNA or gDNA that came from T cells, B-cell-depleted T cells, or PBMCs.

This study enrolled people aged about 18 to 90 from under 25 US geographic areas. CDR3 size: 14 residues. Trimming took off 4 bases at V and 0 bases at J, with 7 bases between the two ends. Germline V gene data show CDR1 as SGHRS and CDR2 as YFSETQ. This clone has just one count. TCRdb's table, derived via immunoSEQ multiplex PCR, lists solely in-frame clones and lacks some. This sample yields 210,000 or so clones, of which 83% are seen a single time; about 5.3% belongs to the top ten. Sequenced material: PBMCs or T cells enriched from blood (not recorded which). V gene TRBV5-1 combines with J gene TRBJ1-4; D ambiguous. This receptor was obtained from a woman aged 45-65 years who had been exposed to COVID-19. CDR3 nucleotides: TGCGCCAGCAGCCTGACTGCAACTAATGAAAAACTGTTTTTT. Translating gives CASSLTATNEKLFF.